This T cell receptor (beta chain) derives from a study of metastatic and nonmetastatic thyroid tumors. Study at large: Both malignant and benign thyroid patients supplied peripheral blood and tumor or nodule tissue samples, across which the repertoires of these patients were then compared. Study observations and caveats: Malignant tumors reportedly showed significantly higher TCR beta diversity than benign nodules in both blood and tumor.

Not a single patient had been given any form of treatment at any point before undergoing thyroid surgery. Per the authors' pipeline: Variation in CDR3 across clinicopathological groups served as the basis for constructing a distant-metastasis classifier in papillary thyroid cancer. TCRdb re-called the PCR reads via MiXCR. TCRdb, rather than the study authors, made the V and J calls. The sample has about 50,000 clones, about 4.2% seen once; the top ten hold roughly a tenth. Notes on this clone: Its antigen is not identified. A read error may account for a junction end that differs from germline.

CDR1 is KGHDR and CDR2 is SFDVKD in the germline V gene. There are 19 residues in the CDR3. Sequencing used blood. This chain uses TRBV24-1 with TRBJ1-6; D is ambiguous. The source of this sequence is a female donor with papillary thyroid cancer or a benign thyroid nodule (not recorded which). Some clones in this sample may be carry-over from other donors' samples. CDR3 protein: CATSDLSGSLRSYNSPLHF. The CDR3 DNA sequence: TGTGCAACCAGTGATTTATCGGGTTCTTTGAGATCCTATAATTCACCCCTCCACTTT.